This TCR beta chain was captured by sequencing in a study of blood T cells in healthy people across ages. This clonotype has a handful of counts. With a J-beta primer mix and a sample-barcoded 5' primer, a second PCR ran about 7 to 12 cycles. TCRdb fed the 5' RACE reads into MiXCR, producing one record per CDR3 protein. There are about 1.8 million distinct CDR3 sequences in the sample; 49% occur only once, and approximately 2.1% lies in the top ten. The CDR3 spans 17 residues. Per germline, CDR1 LNHNV and CDR2 YYDKDF (reference sequence). V lost 0 bases, J lost 2 bases, and 15 bases lay in between. This clonotype was sampled from a woman in her forties in good health. The rearrangement joins TRBV15 to TRBJ2-3, with D unclear. The sequenced material came from blood. This chain's CDR3 is CATSRDKGSAFTDTQYF. CDR3 DNA sequence: TGTGCCACCAGCAGAGATAAGGGCAGTGCTTTCACAGATACGCAGTATTTT.